This is a list of T cell receptor beta chains from one sample in a study of T cells in Graves' hyperthyroidism and ophthalmopathy. Via MiXCR, TCRdb re-called the multiplex PCR reads, giving one row per CDR3 protein. The sample yields about 420,000 distinct CDR3 sequences, 15% to 19% seen once. The sample was blood. All receptors come from a woman aged 18-30 years with Graves' hyperthyroidism. Both conserved end residues are part of each CDR3. D genes are given only for firm matches. A row's size may be missing; if present it is once, few, many or a size class.

J gene,clone size,V gene,D gene,CDR3 length,CDR3 protein,CDR3 DNA
TRBJ2-7,NA,TRBV6-1,NA,12,CASSEVGGEQYF,TGTGCCAGCAGTGAAGTAGGGGGCGAGCAGTACTTC
TRBJ2-5,many,TRBV20-1,NA,14,CSATTPLAPGTQYF,TGCAGTGCTACCACCCCCCTAGCACCAGGGACCCAGTACTTC
TRBJ2-5,few,TRBV27,NA,12,CASGVAEETQYF,TGTGCCAGCGGGGTGGCGGAAGAGACCCAGTACTTC
TRBJ1-1,many,TRBV28,TRBD1,14,CASSPLTGYTEAFF,TGTGCCAGCAGTCCGTTGACAGGGTACACTGAAGCTTTCTTT
TRBJ1-2,NA,TRBV19,NA,17,CASSIASTGRSRDGYTF,TGTGCCAGTAGTATAGCTAGCACAGGGAGAAGTAGGGATGGCTACACCTTC
TRBJ2-2,NA,TRBV9,NA,15,CASSQDLWDTGELFF,TGTGCCAGCAGCCAAGACCTTTGGGACACCGGGGAGCTGTTTTTT
TRBJ2-7,few,TRBV28,NA,13,CASSLAKAYEQYF,TGTGCCAGCAGCCTAGCGAAAGCCTACGAGCAGTACTTC
TRBJ2-3,many,TRBV20-1,NA,14,CSARVEGNTDTQYF,TGCAGTGCTAGAGTGGAAGGAAACACAGATACGCAGTATTTT
TRBJ2-1,few,TRBV10-3,TRBD2,16,CAISDSFERGGNEQFF,TGTGCCATCAGCGACAGCTTCGAGCGGGGGGGCAATGAGCAGTTCTTC
TRBJ1-5,many,TRBV6-1,TRBD1,17,CASSPGQALRSNQPQHF,TGTGCCAGCAGTCCGGGACAGGCACTGAGGAGCAATCAGCCCCAGCATTTT
TRBJ1-2,NA,TRBV28,TRBD1,14,CASNRDRGNYGYTF,TGTGCCAGCAACCGGGACAGGGGGAACTATGGCTACACCTTC
TRBJ1-3,many,TRBV7-2,TRBD1,16,CASSQGTGTRGNTIYF,TGTGCCAGCAGCCAAGGGACAGGGACAAGAGGAAACACCATATATTTT
TRBJ1-4,NA,TRBV4-1,NA,16,CASSNRPFTRNEKLFF,TGCGCCAGCAGCAACCGCCCCTTTACTAGGAATGAAAAACTGTTTTTT
TRBJ1-3,few,TRBV5-4,NA,14,CASSPEGTRNTIYF,TGTGCCAGCAGCCCGGAAGGGACCCGAAACACCATATATTTT
TRBJ1-1,many,TRBV28,TRBD1,14,CASSSQGAHTEAFF,TGTGCCAGCAGTTCACAGGGGGCGCATACTGAAGCTTTCTTT
TRBJ2-5,NA,TRBV20-1,NA,14,CSARSGTYQETQYF,TGCAGTGCTAGATCGGGGACGTACCAAGAGACCCAGTACTTC
TRBJ2-4,many,TRBV28,NA,17,CASSPSQGILAKNIQYF,TGTGCCAGCAGTCCCAGTCAGGGGATCCTAGCCAAAAACATTCAGTACTTC
TRBJ1-1,many,TRBV6-6,NA,14,CASSYQGGDTEAFF,TGTGCCAGCAGTTACCAGGGTGGGGACACTGAAGCTTTCTTT
TRBJ1-1,many,TRBV10-3,TRBD1,13,CAISDRAGTEAFF,TGTGCCATCAGCGACAGGGCAGGCACTGAAGCTTTCTTT
TRBJ1-1,NA,TRBV19,TRBD1,15,CASSIGTGWATEAFF,TGTGCCAGTAGTATAGGGACAGGGTGGGCCACTGAAGCTTTCTTT
TRBJ1-5,NA,TRBV6-2/TRBV6-3,TRBD1,15,CASTPRDRVFQPQHF,TGTGCCAGCACTCCCCGGGACAGGGTATTTCAGCCCCAGCATTTT
TRBJ1-4,many,TRBV2,NA,12,CASTLSEEKLFF,TGTGCCAGCACTTTGTCCGAGGAAAAACTGTTTTTT
TRBJ1-1,many,TRBV6-4,NA,15,CASRRNNIWNTEAFF,TGTGCCAGCAGGAGGAACAACATTTGGAACACTGAAGCTTTCTTT
TRBJ2-7,few,TRBV9,NA,15,CASSVGAVYNYEQYF,TGTGCCAGCAGCGTAGGGGCAGTTTACAACTACGAGCAGTACTTC
TRBJ1-2,many,TRBV11-2,NA,17,CASSLGWDAPRGYGYTF,TGTGCCAGCAGCTTAGGATGGGACGCTCCTCGAGGCTATGGCTACACCTTC
TRBJ1-6,few,TRBV19,NA,13,CASRGQYNSPLHF,TGTGCCAGCAGAGGACAGTATAATTCACCCCTCCACTTT
TRBJ1-6,few,TRBV20-1,NA,14,CSAPGDGQSSPLHF,TGCAGTGCTCCGGGAGATGGTCAAAGTTCACCCCTCCACTTT
TRBJ2-7,few,TRBV20-1,NA,12,CSASSGSYEQYF,TGCAGTGCTAGTAGTGGGTCCTACGAGCAGTACTTC
TRBJ2-1,many,TRBV12-3/TRBV12-4,NA,13,CASSLLGSNEQFF,TGTGCCAGCAGTTTATTGGGCTCCAATGAGCAGTTCTTC
TRBJ2-7,NA,TRBV7-2,TRBD1,16,CASSLDRDSSVYEQYF,TGTGCCAGCAGCTTAGACCGGGACAGTTCCGTCTACGAGCAGTACTTC
TRBJ2-5,few,TRBV7-9,NA,16,CASSLGAKWTPETQYF,TGTGCCAGCAGCTTAGGTGCCAAATGGACCCCAGAGACCCAGTACTTC
TRBJ2-1,NA,TRBV15,NA,13,CATSPNRGNEQFF,TGTGCCACCAGCCCGAACCGGGGCAATGAGCAGTTCTTC
TRBJ2-7,many,TRBV5-1,TRBD1,15,CASSLGDRVLYEQYF,TGCGCCAGCAGCTTGGGCGACAGGGTACTCTACGAGCAGTACTTC
TRBJ2-5,once,TRBV18,NA,13,CASSVTVQETQYF,TGTGCCAGCTCGGTCACTGTACAAGAGACCCAGTACTTC
TRBJ2-5,many,TRBV20-1,TRBD1,12,CSAIDRGETQYF,TGCAGTGCTATCGACAGGGGAGAGACCCAGTACTTC
TRBJ2-7,many,TRBV5-6,TRBD2,16,CASSFATSGRRWEQYF,TGTGCCAGCAGCTTCGCAACTAGCGGGAGACGGTGGGAGCAGTACTTC
TRBJ2-5,NA,TRBV25-1,TRBD1,15,CASTRTDRVGETQYF,TGTGCCAGCACGCGCACCGACAGGGTGGGTGAGACCCAGTACTTC
TRBJ2-7,NA,TRBV4-1,NA,15,CASSHREPSSYEQYF,TGCGCCAGCAGCCACCGGGAACCTAGCTCCTACGAGCAGTACTTC
TRBJ2-5,NA,TRBV6-1,TRBD1,14,CASRSTGGGGTQYF,TGTGCCAGCAGGTCCACAGGGGGCGGCGGCACCCAGTACTTC
TRBJ2-1,many,TRBV12-5,TRBD2,15,CASGLGLAGFNEQFF,TGTGCTAGTGGTTTGGGGCTAGCGGGATTCAATGAGCAGTTCTTC
TRBJ1-2,many,TRBV6-1,NA,14,CASRPIAREGGYTF,TGTGCCAGCAGACCAATAGCCAGGGAGGGCGGCTACACCTTC
TRBJ2-3,many,TRBV29-1,TRBD2,15,CSGRIAGGPSDTQYF,TGCAGCGGTAGGATAGCGGGAGGGCCGTCAGATACGCAGTATTTT
TRBJ2-3,many,TRBV5-5,NA,15,CASSLIALSTDTQYF,TGTGCCAGCAGCTTGATAGCGTTGAGCACAGATACGCAGTATTTT
TRBJ2-7,many,TRBV28,TRBD1,16,CASSGILGQGMYEQYF,TGTGCCAGCAGTGGGATTTTGGGACAGGGGATGTATGAGCAGTACTTC
TRBJ2-1,few,TRBV4-1,NA,17,CASSHSRARSSYNEQFF,TGCGCCAGCAGCCACAGCAGGGCCAGGAGCTCCTACAATGAGCAGTTCTTC
TRBJ2-7,few,TRBV4-1,TRBD2,17,CASSQPAGTSGSYEQYF,TGCGCCAGCAGCCAACCGGCCGGGACTAGCGGTTCCTACGAGCAGTACTTC
TRBJ2-7,many,TRBV28,NA,14,CASSFGGASYEQYF,TGTGCCAGCAGTTTTGGAGGGGCCTCCTACGAGCAGTACTTC
TRBJ2-7,many,TRBV4-3,NA,14,CASSRSLGSYEQYF,TGCGCCAGCAGCCGATCGTTAGGGTCCTACGAGCAGTACTTC
TRBJ2-7,NA,TRBV9,NA,12,CANSQNPLEQYF,TGTGCCAACAGCCAGAACCCTCTCGAGCAGTACTTC
TRBJ2-1,few,TRBV5-1,TRBD2,16,CASSFPGTTSYNEQFF,TGCGCCAGCAGCTTCCCAGGGACTACCTCCTACAATGAGCAGTTCTTC
TRBJ2-1,many,TRBV28,TRBD2,18,CASTLLAGGTVPYNEQFF,TGTGCCAGCACCCTACTAGCGGGAGGGACGGTACCCTACAATGAGCAGTTCTTC
TRBJ2-1,few,TRBV11-2,NA,18,CASSLVGRARIPYNEQFF,TGTGCCAGCAGCTTAGTCGGTAGGGCCCGGATTCCCTACAATGAGCAGTTCTTC
TRBJ1-3,NA,TRBV6-1,NA,15,CASSVSWASGNTIYF,TGTGCCAGCAGTGTCTCGTGGGCCTCTGGAAACACCATATATTTT
TRBJ1-2,NA,TRBV25-1,NA,13,CATIGGLGYGYTF,TGTGCCACCATCGGGGGGCTGGGCTATGGCTACACCTTC
TRBJ2-1,few,TRBV15,TRBD1,15,CATSLGQRQSNEQFF,TGTGCCACCAGCCTGGGACAGCGTCAATCCAATGAGCAGTTCTTC
TRBJ1-1,few,TRBV6-1,NA,11,CASSDNTEAFF,TGTGCCAGCAGTGATAACACTGAAGCTTTCTTT
TRBJ2-7,few,TRBV20-1,TRBD1,12,CSVRTGDYEQYF,TGCAGTGTCCGGACAGGAGATTACGAGCAGTACTTC
TRBJ2-3,many,TRBV12-3/TRBV12-4,TRBD2,15,CASSLRLAVTDTQYF,TGTGCCAGCAGTTTGAGGCTAGCGGTCACAGATACGCAGTATTTT